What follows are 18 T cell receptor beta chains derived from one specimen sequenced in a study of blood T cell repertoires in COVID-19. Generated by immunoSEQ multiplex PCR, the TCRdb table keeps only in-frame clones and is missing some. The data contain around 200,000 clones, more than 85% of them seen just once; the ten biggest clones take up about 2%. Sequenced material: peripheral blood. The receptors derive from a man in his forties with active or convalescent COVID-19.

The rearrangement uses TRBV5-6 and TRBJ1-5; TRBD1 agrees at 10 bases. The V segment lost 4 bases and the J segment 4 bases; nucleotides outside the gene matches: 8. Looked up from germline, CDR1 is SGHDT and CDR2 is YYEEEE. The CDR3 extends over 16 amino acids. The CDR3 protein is CASSQRDRGLNQPQHF. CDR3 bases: TGTGCCAGCAGCCAACGGGACAGGGGATTGAATCAGCCCCAGCATTTT.

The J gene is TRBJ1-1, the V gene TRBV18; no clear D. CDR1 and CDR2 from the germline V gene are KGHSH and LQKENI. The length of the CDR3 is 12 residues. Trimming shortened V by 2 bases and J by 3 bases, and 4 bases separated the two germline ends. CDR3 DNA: TGTGCCAGCTCACCATCCTACACTGAAGCTTTCTTT. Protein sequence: CASSPSYTEAFF.

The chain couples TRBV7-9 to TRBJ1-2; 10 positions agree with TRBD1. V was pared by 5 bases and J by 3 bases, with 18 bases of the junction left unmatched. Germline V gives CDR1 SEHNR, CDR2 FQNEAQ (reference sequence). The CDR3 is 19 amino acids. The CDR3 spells CASSQRETRDRGDDYGYTF. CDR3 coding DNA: TGTGCCAGCAGCCAAAGAGAAACCAGGGACAGGGGAGACGACTATGGCTACACCTTC.

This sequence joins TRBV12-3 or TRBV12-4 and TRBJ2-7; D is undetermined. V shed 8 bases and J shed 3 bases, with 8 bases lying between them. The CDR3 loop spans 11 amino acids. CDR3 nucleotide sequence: TGTGCCAGCCAAGGAGTCTACGAGCAGTACTTC. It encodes CASQGVYEQYF.

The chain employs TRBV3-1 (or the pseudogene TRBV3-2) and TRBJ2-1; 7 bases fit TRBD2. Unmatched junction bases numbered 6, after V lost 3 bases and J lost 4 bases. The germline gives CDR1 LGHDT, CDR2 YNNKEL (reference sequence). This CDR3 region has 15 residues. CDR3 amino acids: CASSHSLAVYNEQFF. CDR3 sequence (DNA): TGTGCCAGCAGCCATAGTCTAGCGGTTTACAATGAGCAGTTCTTC.

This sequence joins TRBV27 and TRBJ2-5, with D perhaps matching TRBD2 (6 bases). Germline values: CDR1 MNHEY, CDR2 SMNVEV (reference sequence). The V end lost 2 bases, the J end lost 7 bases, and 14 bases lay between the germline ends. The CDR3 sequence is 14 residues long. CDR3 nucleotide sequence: TGTGCCAGCAGTTTAAGGGCTCCGGAGGGGACCCAGTACTTC. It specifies CASSLRAPEGTQYF.

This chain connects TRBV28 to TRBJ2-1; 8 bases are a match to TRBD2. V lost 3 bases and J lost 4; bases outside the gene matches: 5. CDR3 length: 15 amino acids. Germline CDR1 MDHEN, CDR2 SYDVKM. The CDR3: CASSFRGGVYNEQFF. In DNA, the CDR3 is TGTGCCAGCAGTTTCCGGGGGGGGGTTTACAATGAGCAGTTCTTC.

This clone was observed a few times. The CDR3: CASSSRRDVLGTEAFF. DNA for the CDR3: TGTGCCAGCAGCTCCCGGAGGGACGTTTTAGGGACTGAAGCTTTCTTT. The chain is built from TRBV7-8 and TRBJ1-1; D is possibly TRBD1 (5 bases). This CDR3 is built from 16 residues. The germline V gene has CDR1 SGHVS and CDR2 FQNEAQ. V was clipped by 4 bases and J by 5 bases, with 20 bases between them.

CDR3 nucleotide sequence: TGTGCCAGCAGGACCGACAGAGCGAACACTGAAGCTTTCTTT. This sequence encodes CASRTDRANTEAFF. This sequence joins TRBV2 and TRBJ1-1, with D perhaps TRBD1 (5 bases). This CDR3 has 14 residues. The germline V and J ends were trimmed by 6 bases and 1 base, with 12 bases remaining between them. The germline gives CDR1 SNHLY, CDR2 FYNNEI.

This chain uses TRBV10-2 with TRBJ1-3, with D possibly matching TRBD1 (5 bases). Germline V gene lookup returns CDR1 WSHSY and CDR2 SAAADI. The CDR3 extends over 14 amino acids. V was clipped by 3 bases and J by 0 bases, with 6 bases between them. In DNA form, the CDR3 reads TGCGCCAGCAGTGACCAGGGCTCTGGAAACACCATATATTTT. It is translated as CASSDQGSGNTIYF.

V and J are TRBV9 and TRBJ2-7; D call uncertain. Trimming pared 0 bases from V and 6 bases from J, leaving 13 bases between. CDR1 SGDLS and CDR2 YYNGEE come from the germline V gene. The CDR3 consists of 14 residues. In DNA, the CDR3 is TGTGCCAGCAGCGTAGCAGGCAGTCTGGGCGAGCAGTACTTC. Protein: CASSVAGSLGEQYF.

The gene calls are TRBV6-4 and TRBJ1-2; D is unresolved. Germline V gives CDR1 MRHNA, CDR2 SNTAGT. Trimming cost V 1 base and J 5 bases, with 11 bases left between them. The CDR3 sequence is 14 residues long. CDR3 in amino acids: CASSDYDTGYGYTF. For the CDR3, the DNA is TGTGCCAGCAGTGACTATGACACGGGGTATGGCTACACCTTC.

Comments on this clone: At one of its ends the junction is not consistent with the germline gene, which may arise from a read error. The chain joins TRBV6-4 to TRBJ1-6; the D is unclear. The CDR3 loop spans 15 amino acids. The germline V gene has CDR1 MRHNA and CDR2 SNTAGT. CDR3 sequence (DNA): TGTGCCAGCAGGGACTCGAGCTCCTATAATTCACCCCTCCACTTT. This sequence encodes CASRDSSSYNSPLHF.

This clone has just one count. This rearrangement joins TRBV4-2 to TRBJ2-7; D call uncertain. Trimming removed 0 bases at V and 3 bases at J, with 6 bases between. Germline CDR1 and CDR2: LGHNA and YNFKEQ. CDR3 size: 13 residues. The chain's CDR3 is CASSQDGLYEQYF. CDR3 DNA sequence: TGTGCCAGCAGCCAAGATGGCCTCTACGAGCAGTACTTC.

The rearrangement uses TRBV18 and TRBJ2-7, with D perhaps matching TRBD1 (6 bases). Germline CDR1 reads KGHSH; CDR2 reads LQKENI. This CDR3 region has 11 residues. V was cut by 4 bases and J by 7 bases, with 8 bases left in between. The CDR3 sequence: CASSHGTEQYF. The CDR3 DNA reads TGTGCCAGCTCACACGGGACAGAGCAGTACTTC.

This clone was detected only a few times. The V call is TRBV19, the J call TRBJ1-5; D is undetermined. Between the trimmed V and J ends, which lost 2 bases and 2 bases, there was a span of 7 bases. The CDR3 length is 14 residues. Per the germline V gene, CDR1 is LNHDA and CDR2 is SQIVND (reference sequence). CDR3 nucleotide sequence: TGTGCCAGTAGTATACAGAGGGGCAATCAGCCCCAGCATTTT. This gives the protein CASSIQRGNQPQHF.

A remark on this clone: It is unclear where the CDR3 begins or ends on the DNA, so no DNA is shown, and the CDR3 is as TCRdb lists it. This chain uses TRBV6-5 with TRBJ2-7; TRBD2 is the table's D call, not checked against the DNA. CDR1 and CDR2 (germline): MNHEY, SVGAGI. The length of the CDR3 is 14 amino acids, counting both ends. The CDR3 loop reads CASSTSGSFYEQYF.

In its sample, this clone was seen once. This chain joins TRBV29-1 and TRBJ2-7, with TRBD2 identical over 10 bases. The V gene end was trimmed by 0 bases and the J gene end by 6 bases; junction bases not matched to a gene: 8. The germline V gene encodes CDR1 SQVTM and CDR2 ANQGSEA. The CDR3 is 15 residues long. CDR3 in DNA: TGCAGCGTTGAAGATCACAAGCGGGAGGGCCCCGAGCAGTACTTC. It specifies CSVEDHKREGPEQYF.